This T cell receptor beta chain was documented in a study of blood T cell repertoires in COVID-19 (dated by TCRdb to about 2020). Context from the whole study: The collaborator samples originated in the United States, Italy and Spain and spanned the acute and convalescent phases of COVID-19. Where available, HLA class I and class II types were taken from metadata supplied by the sample provider and were not determined by assay-based typing. The repertoires were released in a freely available public database intended as a resource for research on the immune response to SARS-CoV-2. The material from the prospective study consisted of cDNA or gDNA derived from T cells, B-cell-depleted T cells, or PBMCs. Samples came from the ongoing ImmuneRACE study (first 160 participants) plus 1,254 subjects from 6 global collaborators. The sample metadata nearly always contained a de-identified subject ID, COVID-19 status, age in years and sex. The dataset comprised deeply sampled blood TCRbeta repertoires from subjects exposed to, actively infected with, or recovered from COVID-19. Broader findings and caveats from the paper: How much clinical and demographic metadata was included differed by source and by participant, and the metadata was provided uncurated.

TCRbeta CDR3 regions were amplified from genomic DNA using the immunoSEQ Assay, a bias-controlled multiplex PCR. As for the original processing: The number of nucleated cells in each sample was estimated from the amplification of reference gene primers within the assay. To quantify the absolute abundance of each unique TCRbeta CDR3 rearrangement, sequence reads were collapsed and filtered. For each sample, productive Simpson clonality was calculated as the square root of Simpson's diversity index across productive rearrangements. This is the immuneACCESS table as TCRdb keeps it, with only in-frame sequences that have V and J called. A part of the clones is gone; compared with another copy, unresolved V genes explain less than half, and the rest is unexplained. V and J calls and clone size come straight from that table; D and trimming were deduced from the DNA. Here the sample has 200,000 to 300,000 clones; approximately 80% occur a single time. The ten largest clones represent approximately 9% of the sample.

The CDR3 spans 16 residues, from the cysteine through the phenylalanine. The kept DNA is CDR3 alone, 48 bases in frame from the first base. CDR1 and CDR2, per the germline V gene, are SGHTA and FQGNSA. The trim is 2 bases for V and 6 bases for J, with a gap of 19 bases between the germline ends. This clone showed up just once. Which antigen it targets is not known. No base quality information exists; no much larger clone differs at one position. Whole blood was collected in K2EDTA tubes by collaborating institutions according to the institutions' own protocols. For TCRbeta analysis, collaborators shipped samples in one of three forms: frozen whole blood, isolated PBMCs, or DNA extracted from either of those sample types.

This sequence originates from a human donor in a cohort sampled during active COVID-19. The specimen was peripheral blood. The chain was built from TRBV7-2 and TRBJ1-1; too little of a D gene remains to name it. The nucleotide sequence reads TGTGCCAGCAGCTTACAAGTCGGTTATGGCGGAGCTGAAGCTTTCTTT. It is translated as CASSLQVGYGGAEAFF.